This T cell receptor beta chain was obtained from a study of TIL therapy for anti-PD-1-resistant metastatic lung cancer (dated by TCRdb to the early 2020s). For the wider study: Enrolled patients had a median age of roughly 54 years (range about 35-80) and a median tumor PD-L1 proportion score of about 5.9%. T cell receptor beta sequencing of tumor and peripheral blood served to follow clonotypes across the tumor, the expanded TIL product, and serial blood samples. Most of the cohort had lung adenocarcinoma, a few tumors were EGFR-mutant and two were ALK-rearranged, and half of the patients were current or former smokers. A median non-synonymous tumor mutation burden of around 1.5 mutations per megabase was determined across the cohort by whole-exome sequencing.

For this clone: The antigen this receptor binds is unknown. Base qualities are not recorded, but no much larger clone differs from it by a single base.

Read against the paper, the sample's time point label means: pre-treatment sample, taken before nivolumab and TIL therapy. The baseline tumor samples were excised metastases, mostly pleural nodules or supraclavicular lymph nodes, taken from the same resection that was used to grow TIL. Tumors were collected before any PD-1/PD-L1 blockade, after which patients were given nivolumab, and patients who progressed were given lymphodepletion, an infusion of expanded TIL and IL-2. Adults with stage 4 NSCLC were enrolled from October 2017 to January 2020 in a dual-center phase I trial. Samples came from a single-arm, open-label phase I trial of tumor-infiltrating lymphocyte therapy with nivolumab in advanced non-small cell lung cancer. For each resected tumor, portions were snap-frozen in liquid nitrogen and kept at -80 degrees C. Tumor regions of interest were selected on H&E sections using laser-capture macrodissection, ground into approximately 16 mg aliquots, and extracted using Qiagen Allprep kits.

CDR1 and CDR2 (SGHDN, FVKESK) derive from the germline V gene. V lost 0 bases and J lost 7 bases; the stretch between them is 9 bases long. The CDR3, from cysteine to phenylalanine, totals 13 residues. Kept here is only the CDR3 DNA, which spans 39 bases and is read in frame from base 1. Using bias-controlled multiplex PCR with the immunoSEQ v3 hsTCRB kit, the TCR beta CDR3 regions were amplified from genomic DNA. TCR libraries were sequenced on an Illumina NextSeq 500 to roughly 2 million read pairs for survey level or 5-6 million for deep level. The original methods were these. V, D and J genes were assigned, non-productive sequences were removed, and clonality was reported by immunoSEQ Analyzer software. Repertoires of infused TIL and blood were compared using productive Simpson clonality and the Morisita overlap index of productive TRB rearrangements. The immuneACCESS repertoire file appears here via TCRdb, limited to in-frame rearrangements. These files lack a portion of the clones; in checked studies, under half of the deficit traces to unresolved V genes, and the cause of the others is not known. That table supplies the V and J calls and clone size; D and trimming were determined from the DNA. A total of 95,000 or so clones appear in this sample, less than 70% of them only once. About a tenth of the sample goes to the ten largest clones.

Points the paper makes about the study in general: Higher clonality and lower diversity were observed in expanded TIL cultures than in baseline intratumoral T cells (median clonality roughly 6.5% vs 31%, p < 0.0001). The study protocol defined all tumor marker inferences as exploratory. The cohort was highly selected, including more treatment-naive, never-smoker and oncogene-addicted patients than is typical, which limits generalizability. Clonal turnover during TIL culture was high, and many clones enriched in the product were not detected in the baseline tumor, suggesting clonal contraction rather than faithful expansion.

The chain employs TRBV14 and TRBJ2-5; no D gene call is confident. Sequencing was performed on tumor tissue, taken at baseline. The origin of this receptor is a person aged 25 to 85 with non-small cell lung cancer. In nucleotide form, the sequence is TGTGCCAGCAGCCAAGATCAAAGAGGGACCCAGTACTTC. Its amino acids are CASSQDQRGTQYF.